The next 9 T cell receptor beta chains were all read from a single sample in a study of blood T cells in healthy people across ages. The authors ran a second PCR of about 6 to 11 cycles using a sample-barcoded 5' primer and a J-beta primer mix. TCRdb processed the 5' RACE reads anew with MiXCR; each CDR3 protein has one entry. The data contain about 1.7 million distinct CDR3 sequences, under 30% of them singletons. Specimen: blood. The receptors come from a woman younger than 45 in good health.

The chain couples TRBV2 to TRBJ2-5; D perhaps matches TRBD1 (6 bases). The V end lost 5 bases, the J end lost 5 bases, and 15 bases lay between the germline ends. CDR1 SNHLY and CDR2 FYNNEI come from the germline V gene. CDR3 length: 14 amino acids. The CDR3 nucleotides are TGTGCCAGCAGTCCCGCGCGGACAGCGGAGACCCAGTACTTC. It yields the protein CASSPARTAETQYF.

In regard to this clonotype: The CDR3 does not end in the conserved phenylalanine or tryptophan, so this is likely a read error. The V gene is TRBV7-2, the J gene TRBJ1-1, with D uncertain. The germline CDR1 and CDR2 sequences are SGHTA and FQGNSA. The CDR3 spans 13 residues. V was shortened by 4 bases and J by 4 bases, with 10 bases between the two germline ends. The CDR3 bases are TGTGCCAGCAGCTCGTGGGAGGTCACTGAAGCTTTCGTT. It yields the protein CASSSWEVTEAFV.

The chain is built from TRBV7-7 and TRBJ2-1, with 11 bases lining up with TRBD2. Judging by the DNA end, TRBJ2-7 fits better; the J call may be wrong. The CDR3 length is 16 residues. Germline CDR1 reads SSHAT; CDR2 reads FNYEAQ (reference sequence). CDR3 bases: TGTGCCAGCAGCCTTAGCGGGGGGGTATCCTACAATGAGCAGTACTTC. This codes for CASSLSGGVSYNEQYF.

The genes are TRBV28 and TRBJ2-7; D unresolved. V lost 2 bases, J lost 1 base, and 12 bases lay in between. Per germline, CDR1 MDHEN and CDR2 SYDVKM. The CDR3 has 15 amino acids. The CDR3 coding sequence is TGTGCCAGCAGTTTAATTTGGGCGACGTCCTACGAGCAGTACTTC. Amino acid sequence: CASSLIWATSYEQYF.

The V and J genes are TRBV5-1 and TRBJ2-3, with D tentatively TRBD2 (6 bases). Per germline, CDR1 SGHRS and CDR2 YFSETQ. This CDR3 has 14 residues. The V end lost 0 bases, the J end lost 6 bases, and 11 bases lay between the germline ends. CDR3 DNA sequence: TGCGCCAGCAGCTTGGCTAGCGCCGACGATACGCAGTATTTT. It yields the protein CASSLASADDTQYF.

This clonotype was counted many times. V and J are TRBV12-5 and TRBJ1-2; D unresolved. Germline V CDR1 and CDR2: LGHNT, FRNRAP. The ends were cut back, 0 bases at V and 0 bases at J, with 11 bases in the middle. The CDR3 is 16 amino acids. The CDR3 region has the DNA TGTGCTAGTGGTTTGGTCGTCCGGGAACCTAACTATGGCTACACCTTC. Translation: CASGLVVREPNYGYTF.

In its sample, this clonotype was seen a few times. The chain links TRBV7-9 to TRBJ2-1; 7 bases agree with TRBD2. This CDR3 has 15 residues. Trimming took 6 bases from V and 4 from J; bases not matched to a gene: 9. Looked up from germline, CDR1 is SEHNR and CDR2 is FQNEAQ (reference sequence). CDR3 amino acids: CASSTRASGYNEQFF. In DNA, the CDR3 is TGTGCCAGCAGTACAAGGGCTAGCGGTTACAATGAGCAGTTCTTC.

V usage is TRBV24-1 and J usage is TRBJ1-5, with D possibly being TRBD1 (6 bases). Trimming removed 4 bases from V and 7 bases from J, with 16 bases in between. This CDR3 region has 15 residues. Germline V lookup: CDR1 KGHDR, CDR2 SFDVKD. CDR3 nucleotide sequence: TGTGCCACCAGTGAACGGACAGCCCCGGAACAGCCCCAGCATTTT. Translated, it gives CATSERTAPEQPQHF.

This clonotype showed up just a few times. The chain carries TRBV7-2 and TRBJ2-5; D not certain. Germline assignment: CDR1 SGHTA and CDR2 FQGNSA. V was shortened by 5 bases and J by 5 bases, with 9 bases between the two germline ends. The CDR3 is 12 amino acids. The DNA of the CDR3 is TGTGCCAGCAGCCACGAGTCGGAGACCCAGTACTTC. It yields the protein CASSHESETQYF.